The 24 T cell receptor beta chains listed next were all sequenced from one sample in a study of blood T cells in healthy people across ages. A sample-barcoded 5' primer and a J-beta primer mix were used in a second PCR of about 7 to 12 cycles. TCRdb called the 5' RACE reads again in MiXCR, with one record for every CDR3 protein. The repertoire consists of approximately 580,000 distinct CDR3 sequences, with about 25% occurring once and the leading ten covering roughly 10%. These data also featured in a second study, about T cells of mothers and their children.

The sequenced sample was blood. The receptors derive from a boy younger than 18 in good health.

This clonotype was detected a few times. V gene TRBV12-3 or TRBV12-4 combines with J gene TRBJ2-4, with TRBD2 identical over 7 bases. J lost 4 bases, V lost 7 bases, and 4 bases had no gene match. The CDR3 has 13 amino acids. The CDR3 is CASIQAGKNIQYF. CDR3 in DNA: TGTGCCAGCATCCAAGCGGGGAAAAACATTCAGTACTTC.

A few counts support this clonotype. The V call is TRBV12-3 or TRBV12-4, the J call TRBJ2-5, with D possibly being TRBD1 (5 bases). This CDR3 spans 16 amino acids. Between the trimmed V and J ends, which lost 1 base and 0 bases, there was a span of 12 bases. Written as DNA, the CDR3 is TGTGCCAGCAGTTTAGGGTCAGGGATCCACCAAGAGACCCAGTACTTC. Translating it yields CASSLGSGIHQETQYF.

Concerning this clonotype: Because the CDR3's place on the DNA is in doubt, the DNA is left out and the CDR3 is given as listed by TCRdb. The J gene is TRBJ2-5, the V gene TRBV4-2; TRBD1, as called in the table, went unchecked against the DNA. Germline CDR1 reads LGHNA; CDR2 reads YNFKEQ. The CDR3 extends over 16 residues, inclusive of both ends. The CDR3 here is CASSQVGQGTQETQCF.

The chain joins TRBV2 to TRBJ1-5; TRBD1 matches 7 bases. CDR1 SNHLY and CDR2 FYNNEI come from the germline V gene. V trimming: 10 bases; J trimming: 5 bases; junction bases outside the gene matches: 8. The CDR3 is 13 amino acids. The CDR3 spells CATRQGSDQPQHF. CDR3 nucleotide sequence: TGTGCCACCCGACAGGGCTCTGATCAGCCCCAGCATTTT.

This clonotype was counted at least ten times. The V and J genes are TRBV29-1 and TRBJ2-7; D call uncertain. Per germline, CDR1 SQVTM and CDR2 ANQGSEA. This CDR3 has 11 residues. V dropped 3 bases and J dropped 4 bases, with 7 bases sitting between them. The CDR3 protein is CSVDRGYEQYF. The CDR3 DNA reads as TGCAGCGTTGACCGTGGGTACGAGCAGTACTTC.

The chain combines TRBV5-1 with TRBJ2-7, with D perhaps matching TRBD1 (6 bases). Germline loops: CDR1 SGHRS, CDR2 YFSETQ. V lost 5 bases, J lost 3 bases, and 24 bases lay in between. This CDR3 contains 17 residues. The CDR3 DNA is TGCGCCAGCAGTTCCCAAACGGGACACCCGACCATCTACGAGCAGTACTTC. As protein: CASSSQTGHPTIYEQYF.

The chain employs TRBV7-9 and TRBJ2-7; TRBD2 matches 16 bases. The V and J ends lost 5 bases and 0 bases, in that order; junction bases with no gene match: 10. Germline assignment: CDR1 SEHNR and CDR2 FQNEAQ (reference sequence). This CDR3 has 19 residues. This CDR3 is CASSPFGTSGGASSYEQYF. Written as DNA, the CDR3 is TGTGCCAGCAGCCCGTTCGGGACTAGCGGGGGGGCCTCCTCCTACGAGCAGTACTTC.

This clonotype showed up just a few times. J is TRBJ1-5 and V is TRBV12-3 or TRBV12-4; 7 positions match TRBD1. The V and J ends lost 4 bases and 0 bases, in that order; junction bases with no gene match: 9. The CDR3 is made up of 17 amino acids. CDR3 protein: CASSSGQEQFSNQPQHF. Written as DNA, the CDR3 is TGTGCCAGCAGTTCCGGACAGGAACAGTTTAGCAATCAGCCCCAGCATTTT.

This clonotype has ten or more counts. The rearrangement links TRBV11-3 to TRBJ1-1; possibly TRBD1 for D (6 bases). This CDR3 comprises 13 residues. Germline V gives CDR1 SGHNT, CDR2 YENEEA. Trimming removed 2 bases at V and 4 bases at J, with 8 bases between. The DNA for the CDR3 is TGTGCCAGCAGCTTAACAGGGACCACTGAAGCTTTCTTT. Its protein product is CASSLTGTTEAFF.

About this clonotype itself: The junction differs from germline at one of its ends, possibly a read error. The CDR3 bases are TGCAGCGCTAGAGGACTAGCGGTATACAATGAGCAGTTCTTC. Residues: CSARGLAVYNEQFF. The genes are TRBV20-1 and TRBJ2-5; TRBD2 matches 10 bases. The J call may be mistaken, given a closer DNA end match to TRBJ2-1. Germline CDR1 is DFQATT and CDR2 is SNEGSKA (reference sequence). The CDR3 length is 14 residues.

This sequence joins TRBV7-2 and TRBJ2-5; D perhaps matches TRBD2 (7 bases). Per the germline V gene, CDR1 is SGHTA and CDR2 is FQGNSA. Deletions cut 1 base from V and 1 base from J, with 13 bases between. CDR3 size: 16 residues. CDR3 sequence (DNA): TGTGCCAGCAGCTTAGGTTCCGGGGGGCCCCAAGAGACCCAGTACTTC. Translated: CASSLGSGGPQETQYF.

This clonotype was observed a handful of times. The V gene is TRBV2, the J gene TRBJ1-2; possibly TRBD1 for D (6 bases). The CDR3 runs to 13 residues. Germline CDR1 is SNHLY and CDR2 is FYNNEI. Trimming cost V 10 bases and J 11 bases, with 23 bases left between them. The CDR3 region is CATKYRELGSYTF. CDR3 sequence (DNA): TGTGCCACCAAGTACAGGGAATTGGGGAGTTACACCTTC.

The rearrangement uses TRBV20-1 and TRBJ2-2, with 7 bases aligning to TRBD1. The CDR3 totals 15 residues. The V and J ends lost 6 bases and 0 bases, in that order; junction bases with no gene match: 7. Germline V gene lookup returns CDR1 DFQATT and CDR2 SNEGSKA (reference sequence). Here the CDR3 reads CSATDTGANTGELFF. CDR3 coding DNA: TGCAGTGCCACAGATACAGGGGCGAACACCGGGGAGCTGTTTTTT.

This clonotype was observed a single time. The genes are TRBV20-1 and TRBJ1-2; possible D gene TRBD1, 6 bases. Germline values: CDR1 DFQATT, CDR2 SNEGSKA (reference sequence). The V end was cut by 3 bases, the J end by 6 bases, with 26 bases between. This CDR3 region has 17 residues. The DNA of the CDR3 is TGCAGTGCTAGCCTAGAGACCGGGACAACCCCCAGGGATGGCTACACCTTC. This translates into CSASLETGTTPRDGYTF.

This clonotype was seen at least ten times. The V and J genes are TRBV28 and TRBJ2-7; TRBD1 matches at 9 bases. The germline gives CDR1 MDHEN, CDR2 SYDVKM. V shed 1 base, J shed 4 bases, and the junction held 11 bases outside the gene matches. The CDR3 length is 17 residues. CDR3 DNA: TGTGCCAGCAGTTTATCCGGGACAGGGCGTAAAAGATACGAGCAGTACTTC. It encodes CASSLSGTGRKRYEQYF.

This clonotype was recorded many times. The rearrangement links TRBV20-1 to TRBJ1-2, with D tentatively TRBD1 (6 bases). CDR1 is DFQATT, CDR2 SNEGSKA, per germline (reference sequence). The V end was cut by 0 bases, the J end by 4 bases, with 12 bases between. The CDR3 covers 14 residues. The CDR3 nucleotides read TGCAGTGCTAGAGATCAGGGGAGGGTCTATGGCTACACCTTC. Amino acid sequence: CSARDQGRVYGYTF.

The table lists this clonotype with a few counts. The chain employs TRBV5-1 and TRBJ1-1; unclear D gene. Germline loops: CDR1 SGHRS, CDR2 YFSETQ. V was pared by 0 bases and J by 1 base, with 7 bases between. The CDR3 consists of 14 residues. The CDR3 sequence is CASSLGASNTEAFF. The DNA for the CDR3 is TGCGCCAGCAGCTTGGGAGCTTCGAACACTGAAGCTTTCTTT.

This sequence joins TRBV30 and TRBJ1-2; 9 bases are shared with TRBD1. This CDR3 has 14 residues. CDR1 and CDR2 (germline): GTSNPN, SVGIG (reference sequence). Trimming took 7 bases from V and 1 from J; bases not matched to a gene: 7. CDR3 coding DNA: TGTGCCTACGGGACAGGGTCGGATAACTATGGCTACACCTTC. Amino acids: CAYGTGSDNYGYTF.

The chain uses TRBV10-3 and TRBJ1-2; D is ambiguous. V was clipped by 2 bases and J by 7 bases, with 8 bases between them. The CDR3 extends over 12 amino acids. Germline CDR1 ENHRY, CDR2 SYGVKD. CDR3 sequence reads: CAISEGSRGYTF. In DNA form, the CDR3 reads TGTGCCATCAGTGAGGGATCCCGTGGCTACACCTTC.

This clonotype was picked up a small number of times. This chain connects TRBV20-1 to TRBJ2-7, with 11 bases fitting TRBD2. The J segment lost 2 bases and the V segment lost 0 bases, leaving 3 bases of the junction unmatched. This CDR3 contains 15 residues. Germline CDR1 is DFQATT and CDR2 is SNEGSKA (reference sequence). The DNA of the CDR3 is TGCAGTGCTAGAGAGACTAGCGGGACCCCCTACGAGCAGTACTTC. Amino acid sequence: CSARETSGTPYEQYF.

The V and J genes are TRBV6-4 and TRBJ2-5; 10 bases fit TRBD1. Looked up from germline, CDR1 is MRHNA and CDR2 is SNTAGT. This CDR3 has 17 amino acids. The V segment lost 8 bases and the J segment 3 bases; nucleotides outside the gene matches: 15. The CDR3 is CASPHGQGGINKETQYF. CDR3 bases: TGTGCCAGCCCCCATGGACAGGGGGGGATAAATAAAGAGACCCAGTACTTC.

The J gene is TRBJ2-1, the V gene TRBV12-3 or TRBV12-4; D is possibly TRBD1 or TRBD2 (6 bases each). V was cut by 1 base and J by 8 bases, with 18 bases left in between. This CDR3 is 16 amino acids long. This CDR3 is CASSLGGTPGGYEQFF. In nucleotides, the CDR3 is TGTGCCAGCAGTTTAGGCGGGACTCCCGGGGGCTATGAGCAGTTCTTC.

This clonotype was observed a handful of times. The gene calls are TRBV7-2 and TRBJ2-3; D is ambiguous. CDR1 is SGHTA and CDR2 is FQGNSA in the germline V gene. This CDR3 spans 14 amino acids. Trimming removed 1 base at V and 4 bases at J, with 9 bases between. CDR3 residues: CASSLVGQADTQYF. Here the CDR3 DNA reads TGTGCCAGCAGCTTAGTAGGTCAGGCAGATACGCAGTATTTT.

This clonotype was detected a few times. The genes are TRBV7-3 and TRBJ2-1; the D is unclear. The closer fit of TRBJ2-5 to the DNA end suggests the J call may be wrong. CDR1 is SGHTA, CDR2 FQGTGA, per germline. CDR3 length: 16 residues. CDR3 sequence reads: CASSLGVLNQKETQYF. CDR3 coding DNA: TGTGCCAGCAGCTTAGGGGTCTTAAATCAGAAAGAGACCCAGTACTTC.